One sample yielded the 14 T cell receptor beta chains listed below, sequenced in a study of patients and donors after allogeneic stem cell transplantation. TCRdb called the RT-PCR reads again in MiXCR, with one record for every CDR3 protein. The sample has about 110,000 distinct CDR3 sequences, approximately 40% seen once; the top ten hold under 30%. The sample comprised blood, either unsorted or a sorted T cell fraction (not recorded which). The receptors here all came from a human donor who was either an allogeneic HSCT recipient or a stem cell or donor lymphocyte infusion donor (not recorded which). It is not recorded whose cells these are; they may come from a transplant donor.

This rearrangement joins TRBV4-3 to TRBJ2-3; 10 bases agree with TRBD2. CDR1 LGHNA and CDR2 YSLEER come from the germline V gene. Trimming at V came to 0 bases and at J to 5 bases, leaving 8 bases not matched to a gene. The CDR3 covers 17 residues. The CDR3 spells CASSQDGASGSVDTQYF. The CDR3 bases are TGCGCCAGCAGCCAAGATGGGGCTAGCGGGAGTGTAGATACGCAGTATTTT.

This clonotype was seen more than once but under ten times. The rearrangement uses TRBV7-2 and TRBJ1-1, with D maybe TRBD1 (6 bases). Trimming removed 4 bases at V and 0 bases at J, with 24 bases between. Germline V gene lookup returns CDR1 SGHTA and CDR2 FQGNSA. This CDR3 has 19 amino acids. CDR3 sequence reads: CASSSLGQSEAYMNTEAFF. Here the CDR3 DNA reads TGTGCCAGCAGCTCATTAGGACAGAGTGAAGCATACATGAACACTGAAGCTTTCTTT.

The rearrangement joins TRBV7-6 to TRBJ2-3; the D is unclear. Germline values: CDR1 SGHVS, CDR2 FNYEAQ. V lost 5 bases, J lost 0 bases, and 12 bases lay in between. CDR3 length: 15 residues. The CDR3 is CASSNSRRSTDTQYF. CDR3 nucleotides: TGTGCCAGCAGCAATAGTCGAAGGAGCACAGATACGCAGTATTTT.

The chain links TRBV6-6 to TRBJ2-7; 8 bases fit TRBD2. CDR1 is MNHNY and CDR2 is SVGAGI in the germline V gene (reference sequence). The V gene end was trimmed by 10 bases and the J gene end by 2 bases; junction bases not matched to a gene: 4. The length of the CDR3 is 12 residues. CDR3 sequence: CATTGGTYEQYF. The CDR3 nucleotides read TGTGCCACTACGGGGGGGACCTACGAGCAGTACTTC.

The chain uses TRBV10-3 and TRBJ1-4; the match to TRBD1 covers 9 bases. V was pared by 3 bases and J by 2 bases, with 1 base of the junction left unmatched. From germline, CDR1 is ENHRY and CDR2 SYGVKD. There are 15 residues in the CDR3. CDR3 sequence (DNA): TGTGCCATCAGTGATACAGGGGGCACTAATGAAAAACTGTTTTTT. Protein sequence: CAISDTGGTNEKLFF.

This clonotype occurred a few times. The chain joins TRBV12-3 or TRBV12-4 to TRBJ2-1; 7 positions agree with TRBD1. V gave up 4 bases and J gave up 4 bases; unmatched junction bases: 7. The CDR3 contains 15 residues. In nucleotides, the CDR3 is TGTGCCAGCAGTTCGCAGGGGGTTGAGTACAATGAGCAGTTCTTC. Encoded protein: CASSSQGVEYNEQFF.

The chain employs TRBV24-1 and TRBJ2-5, with D maybe TRBD1 (5 bases). CDR3 length: 16 amino acids. The V gene lost 5 bases and the J gene lost 2 bases, with 17 bases spanning the gap. CDR1 and CDR2 (germline): KGHDR, SFDVKD. The CDR3 bases are TGTGCCACCAGTGGGTTCGCTACAGGATCTCAAGAGACCCAGTACTTC. Translating gives CATSGFATGSQETQYF.

This clonotype is a singleton in its sample. V and J are TRBV6-1 and TRBJ1-6, with D possibly matching TRBD1 (6 bases). Per germline, CDR1 MNHNS and CDR2 SASEGT. There are 16 residues in the CDR3. V lost 2 bases and J lost 9, with 17 bases in between. CDR3 sequence: CASSEPGVGGSSPLHF. As DNA, the CDR3 is TGTGCCAGCAGTGAACCTGGGGTCGGGGGCAGTTCACCCCTCCACTTT.

This sequence joins TRBV29-1 and TRBJ2-2; D is tentatively TRBD1 or TRBD2 (5 bases each). This CDR3 region has 14 residues. Trimming took 3 bases from V and 7 from J, leaving 15 bases between them. Germline CDR1 and CDR2: SQVTM and ANQGSEA. CDR3: CSVERDRAGGELFF. The CDR3 DNA sequence: TGCAGCGTTGAGAGGGACCGGGCTGGCGGGGAGCTGTTTTTT.

This chain links TRBV10-3 with TRBJ2-3; D is ambiguous. The germline CDR1 and CDR2 sequences are ENHRY and SYGVKD. CDR3 size: 13 residues. V shed 5 bases and J shed 2 bases, with 8 bases lying between them. CDR3 sequence (DNA): TGTGCCATCAGTCGTGAGCACACAGATACGCAGTATTTT. This translates into CAISREHTDTQYF.

The chain employs TRBV29-1 and TRBJ2-7, with 11 bases fitting TRBD2. The CDR3 is made up of 14 amino acids. The germline CDR1 and CDR2 sequences are SQVTM and ANQGSEA. Trimming at V came to 6 bases and at J to 8 bases, leaving 12 bases not matched to a gene. The CDR3 protein is CSVISGREVKKQYF. The CDR3, as DNA: TGCAGCGTCATTAGCGGGAGGGAAGTTAAAAAGCAGTACTTC.

This clonotype has a handful of counts. V usage is TRBV19 and J usage is TRBJ1-6, with 10 nucleotides matching TRBD1. This CDR3 comprises 14 residues. V trimming: 10 bases; J trimming: 5 bases; junction bases outside the gene matches: 5. CDR1 and CDR2 (germline): LNHDA, SQIVND (reference sequence). The DNA for the CDR3 is TGTGCCACTAAGGGACAGGGGAATAATTCACCCCTCCACTTT. Translated, it gives CATKGQGNNSPLHF.

The rearrangement uses TRBV20-1 and TRBJ1-1, with 7 bases identical to TRBD1. From germline, CDR1 is DFQATT and CDR2 SNEGSKA (reference sequence). This CDR3 comprises 14 residues. Germline trimming cut 5 bases from V and 6 bases from J; bases unmatched to any gene: 12. As DNA, the CDR3 is TGCAGTGCTCCTTCGACAGGGAGGAATCCTGAAGCTTTCTTT. Amino acids: CSAPSTGRNPEAFF.

This clonotype has just a few counts. The chain links TRBV6-4 to TRBJ2-1; the D is unclear. CDR1 is MRHNA, CDR2 SNTAGT, per germline. V was pared by 7 bases and J by 0 bases, with 7 bases between. This CDR3 spans 13 amino acids. As DNA, the CDR3 is TGTGCCAGCAATGAGAGCTCCTACAATGAGCAGTTCTTC. This sequence encodes CASNESSYNEQFF.